This T cell receptor (beta chain) was sequenced in a study of OX40 agonist ivuxolimab in advanced cancers. Background on the study: Partial responses occurred in three patients (one hepatocellular carcinoma, two cutaneous melanoma). Notes on the study in general: On average, CD8+ T cells showed a greater number of expanded clones than CD4+.

As regards this clone: The antigen remains undetermined.

The V end was cut by 5 bases, the J end by 3 bases, with 8 bases between. The germline gives CDR1 DFQATT, CDR2 SNEGSKA (reference sequence). CDR3 length: 11 amino acids. This table comes from immunoSEQ multiplex PCR, and its TCRdb copy is limited to in-frame clones, with some not included. This table holds 30,000 to 35,000 clones, approximately 80% found once. The chain uses TRBV20-1 and TRBJ2-7; D is unresolved. The specimen was CD4+ or CD8+ T cells sorted from blood, collected in a trial of the OX40 agonist ivuxolimab. The sequence was obtained from an adult with an advanced solid tumor such as melanoma, head and neck, liver or kidney cancer. CDR3 amino acids: CSALDDYEQYF. The DNA of the CDR3 is TGCAGTGCTTTGGACGACTACGAGCAGTACTTC.